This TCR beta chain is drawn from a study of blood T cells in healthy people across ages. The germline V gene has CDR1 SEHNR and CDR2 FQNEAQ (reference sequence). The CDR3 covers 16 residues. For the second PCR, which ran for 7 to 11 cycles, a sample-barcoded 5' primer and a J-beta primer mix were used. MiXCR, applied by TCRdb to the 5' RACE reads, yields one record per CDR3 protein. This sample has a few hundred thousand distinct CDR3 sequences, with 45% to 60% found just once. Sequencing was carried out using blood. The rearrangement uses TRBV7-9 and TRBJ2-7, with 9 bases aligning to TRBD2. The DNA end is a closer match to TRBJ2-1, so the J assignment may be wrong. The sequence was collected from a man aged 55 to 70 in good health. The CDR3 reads CASRVPGLAGYNEQFF. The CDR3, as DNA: TGTGCCAGCAGAGTGCCGGGGCTAGCGGGATACAATGAGCAGTTCTTC.